This passage covers 9 T cell receptor beta chains from one sample sequenced in a study of siplizumab effects on memory and regulatory T cells. The assay was immunoSEQ multiplex PCR, and TCRdb's table has in-frame clones only and misses some. The table includes over 95,000 clones, roughly 93% detected once. The sample taken for sequencing was non-Treg CD4+ T cells sorted from blood. Receptors originate from a human donor in good health.

The chain joins TRBV28 to TRBJ1-6, with 7 bases aligning to TRBD1. Germline CDR1 is MDHEN and CDR2 is SYDVKM. After removal of 5 bases from V and 10 bases from J, the junction contained 8 bases not matched to a gene. The CDR3 totals 14 residues. CDR3 in DNA: TGTGCCAGCAGTCCCACGACAGGGACCTCACCCCTCCACTTT. Translated, it gives CASSPTTGTSPLHF.

This clone was recorded only once. This chain uses TRBV5-1 with TRBJ2-5; 8 bases match TRBD1. J lost 5 bases, V lost 4 bases, and 7 bases had no gene match. The germline CDR1 and CDR2 sequences are SGHRS and YFSETQ. The CDR3 contains 14 residues. CDR3 protein: CASSSRGHGETQYF. CDR3 DNA sequence: TGCGCCAGCAGCAGCAGGGGGCATGGGGAGACCCAGTACTTC.

V and J are TRBV28 and TRBJ2-2, with no clear D. The CDR3 sequence is 14 residues long. Trimming removed 3 bases at V and 4 bases at J, with 9 bases between. CDR1 MDHEN and CDR2 SYDVKM come from the germline V gene. Written as DNA, the CDR3 is TGTGCCAGCAGTTTTTCCGCCGGCACCGGGGAGCTGTTTTTT. This translates into CASSFSAGTGELFF.

The J gene is TRBJ1-4, the V gene TRBV5-1, with D maybe TRBD1 (5 bases). Germline CDR1 SGHRS, CDR2 YFSETQ. Trimming took off 0 bases at V and 6 bases at J, with 15 bases between the two ends. This CDR3 comprises 16 residues. The CDR3 loop is CASSLEAGTAYEKLFF. CDR3 nucleotides: TGCGCCAGCAGCTTGGAGGCAGGGACCGCTTATGAAAAACTGTTTTTT.

This clone occurred once. This CDR3 reads CASSQGSGGNTGELFF. CDR3 in DNA: TGTGCCAGCAGCCAAGGAAGCGGGGGGAACACCGGGGAGCTGTTTTTT. J is TRBJ2-2 and V is TRBV4-2; 8 nucleotides match TRBD2. V lost 1 base and J lost 1; bases outside the gene matches: 2. CDR3 length equals 16 residues. The germline CDR1 and CDR2 sequences are LGHNA and YNFKEQ.

The rearrangement joins TRBV5-1 to TRBJ2-5; D uncertain. V was trimmed by 0 bases and J by 5 bases, leaving 14 bases between them. The CDR3 covers 15 residues. Germline values: CDR1 SGHRS, CDR2 YFSETQ. The CDR3 region is CASSLAGHDWETQYF. The CDR3, as DNA: TGCGCCAGCAGCTTGGCCGGGCATGATTGGGAGACCCAGTACTTC. The whole variable domain, filled in from reference TRBV5-1 and TRBJ2-5, reads KAGVTQTPRYLIKTRGQQVTLSCSPISGHRSVSWYQQTPGQGLQFLFEYFSETQRNKGNFPGRFSGRQFSNSRSEMNVSTLELGDSALYLCASSLAGHDWETQYFGPGTRLLVL.

The chain has TRBV6-1 and TRBJ2-1, with TRBD2 identical over 11 bases. Germline CDR1 MNHNS, CDR2 SASEGT. J was trimmed by 7 bases and V by 3 bases; bases with no gene match: 20. The CDR3 loop spans 20 amino acids. The CDR3 nucleotides are TGTGCCAGCAGTGAGCCCCCTTCCACAAAACTAGCGGGGGCGCGTAATGAGCAGTTCTTC. Translated, it gives CASSEPPSTKLAGARNEQFF.

The chain uses TRBV18 and TRBJ2-4, with a weak D call TRBD2 (6 bases). Germline values: CDR1 KGHSH, CDR2 LQKENI. V dropped 3 bases and J dropped 0 bases, with 9 bases sitting between them. CDR3 size: 15 residues. CDR3 nucleotides: TGTGCCAGCTCACCCCTGGGACTAGCCAAAAACATTCAGTACTTC. It codes for CASSPLGLAKNIQYF.

In DNA form, the CDR3 reads TGTGCCAGCAGCCAGAAGGGGTCAGGTATATTCTACGAGCAGTACTTC. Its translation is CASSQKGSGIFYEQYF. The rearrangement links TRBV5-4 to TRBJ2-7; TRBD1 might be the D (5 bases). The CDR3 runs to 16 residues. CDR1 SGHNT and CDR2 YYREEE come from the germline V gene (reference sequence). The V end was cut by 4 bases, the J end by 3 bases, with 20 bases between. The full variable domain, in which reference TRBV5-4 and TRBJ2-7 provide the parts outside the CDR3, is ETGVTQSPTHLIKTRGQQVTLRCSSQSGHNTVSWYQQALGQGPQFIFQYYREEENGRGNFPPRFSGLQFPNYSSELNVNALELDDSALYLCASSQKGSGIFYEQYFGPGTRLTVT.